The table lists the clone carrying this T cell receptor beta chain with a count of one. One end of the junction is discordant with germline, which a read error may explain. The table came from immunoSEQ multiplex PCR; TCRdb's copy has only in-frame clones and leaves some out. The data contain tens of thousands of clones, roughly 82% of them seen just once; the ten biggest clones take up roughly 25%. The source of the sample is a study of OX40 agonist ivuxolimab in advanced cancers. The germline CDR1 and CDR2 sequences are MGHRA and YSYEKL. CDR3 length equals 13 residues. The sequence came from an adult with an advanced solid tumor such as melanoma, head and neck, liver or kidney cancer. This specimen consisted of CD4+ or CD8+ T cells sorted from blood, obtained in a trial of the OX40 agonist ivuxolimab. V usage is TRBV4-1 and J usage is TRBJ1-1; D gene unclear. In nucleotides, the CDR3 is TGTGCCAGCAGCCTACCCCTGAACACTGAAGCTTTCTTT. Encoded protein: CASSLPLNTEAFF.